The 8 T cell receptor beta chains reported below all come from one sample, sequenced in a study of blood T cell repertoires in COVID-19. The protocol was immunoSEQ multiplex PCR, while the TCRdb copy is restricted to in-frame clones and leaves out a portion. The table includes under 200,000 clones, roughly 82% detected once. The sample comprised PBMCs or T cells enriched from blood (not recorded which). The receptors here all came from a woman in her sixties with acute COVID-19.

The J gene is TRBJ2-1, the V gene TRBV9; 8 positions agree with TRBD2. The germline V gene has CDR1 SGDLS and CDR2 YYNGEE. The junction had 6 bases not matched to a gene; V was cut back by 2 bases and J by 5 bases. The CDR3 length is 15 residues. The CDR3 region is CASSVDGGANNEQFF. CDR3 DNA: TGTGCCAGCAGCGTGGACGGGGGGGCTAACAATGAGCAGTTCTTC.

This chain uses TRBV28 with TRBJ1-1, with no clear D. V was pared by 4 bases and J by 14 bases, with 14 bases between. The CDR3 totals 11 residues. CDR1 and CDR2 from the germline V gene are MDHEN and SYDVKM. The DNA of the CDR3 is TGTGCCAGCAGTTCGAACTGGAGGAGCTTCTTT. Translating it yields CASSSNWRSFF.

The rearrangement joins TRBV6-5 to TRBJ2-7; 7 positions match TRBD2. The CDR3 consists of 14 residues. V trimming: 8 bases; J trimming: 4 bases; junction bases outside the gene matches: 11. Germline CDR1 and CDR2: MNHEY and SVGAGI. The CDR3 DNA sequence: TGTGCCAGCTCAACACTAGCGAGGTCTTACGAGCAGTACTTC. Protein product: CASSTLARSYEQYF.

The V gene is TRBV10-1, the J gene TRBJ2-3; 9 positions agree with TRBD2. The V gene's germline CDR1 is WNHNN and CDR2 SYGVQD (reference sequence). J lost 8 bases, V lost 4 bases, and 1 base had no gene match. The CDR3 runs to 12 residues. The CDR3 here is CASSVSGGTQYF. CDR3 nucleotide sequence: TGCGCCAGCAGTGTTAGCGGGGGTACGCAGTATTTT.

The chain carries TRBV28 and TRBJ2-6; TRBD2 is a possible D gene (5 bases). This CDR3 is 16 amino acids long. With 5 bases removed from V and 0 bases from J, the gap between germline ends came to 11 bases. From germline, CDR1 is MDHEN and CDR2 SYDVKM. The CDR3 reads CASSPPRGSGANVLTF. CDR3 nucleotide sequence: TGTGCCAGCAGTCCTCCCCGGGGCTCTGGGGCCAACGTCCTGACTTTC. Full variable domain (remainder filled in from reference TRBV28 and TRBJ2-6): DVKVTQSSRYLVKRTGEKVFLECVQDMDHENMFWYRQDPGLGLRLIYFSYDVKMKEKGDIPEGYSVSREKKERFSLILESASTNQTSMYLCASSPPRGSGANVLTFGAGSRLTVL.

The rearrangement joins TRBV7-2 to TRBJ2-1; 11 nucleotides agree with TRBD2. The CDR3 is 17 residues long. CDR1 is SGHTA and CDR2 is FQGNSA in the germline V gene. J lost 10 bases, V lost 4 bases, and 15 bases had no gene match. Here the CDR3 reads CASSSSASGLAVSEQFF. CDR3 bases: TGTGCCAGCAGCTCCTCTGCTTCGGGACTAGCGGTGTCGGAGCAGTTCTTC.

The V gene is TRBV28, the J gene TRBJ1-2; unclear D gene. The V end lost 1 base, the J end lost 3 bases, and 15 bases lay between the germline ends. Germline V gene data show CDR1 as MDHEN and CDR2 as SYDVKM. The CDR3 contains 16 residues. The CDR3 DNA reads TGTGCCAGCAGTTTATTATTAGTTACGCAGGACTATGGCTACACCTTC. Translation gives CASSLLLVTQDYGYTF.

In its sample, this clone was seen once. The rearrangement joins TRBV28 to TRBJ1-5; maybe TRBD1 (6 bases). V was pared by 4 bases and J by 5 bases, with 9 bases between. There are 13 residues in the CDR3. Germline V gene data show CDR1 as MDHEN and CDR2 as SYDVKM. The chain's CDR3 is CASSSGGYQPQHF. CDR3 DNA: TGTGCCAGCAGTTCGGGGGGCTATCAGCCCCAGCATTTT.